This paragraph covers one T cell receptor beta chain sequence. Its cognate antigen is unknown. The V and J ends lost 0 bases and 8 bases respectively, with 8 bases between them. Germline V gene sequence: CDR1 LGHNA, CDR2 YSLEER. CDR3 size: 13 residues. The table came from immunoSEQ multiplex PCR; TCRdb's copy has only in-frame clones and leaves some out. The sample consists of about 150,000 clones, more than 70% of them appearing once. This sample was included in a study of T cell responses to AZD1222 COVID-19 vaccine. Regarding the study as a whole: Clonal diversity may have been underestimated in mostly white British donors. Reportedly, nearly half of unique spike TCRs recognized epitopes outside B.1.351/B.1.1.7 mutations. Two AZD1222 administrations were followed by greater Spike-specific TCR breadth and depth.

The gene calls are TRBV4-3 and TRBJ2-1; D is unresolved. This clonotype was obtained from an adult who received the AZD1222 COVID-19 vaccine. The sequences come from peripheral blood, collected 28 days after the second AZD1222 dose. The CDR3 region is CASSQEEGDEQFF. CDR3 DNA: TGCGCCAGCAGCCAAGAGGAAGGTGATGAGCAGTTCTTC.